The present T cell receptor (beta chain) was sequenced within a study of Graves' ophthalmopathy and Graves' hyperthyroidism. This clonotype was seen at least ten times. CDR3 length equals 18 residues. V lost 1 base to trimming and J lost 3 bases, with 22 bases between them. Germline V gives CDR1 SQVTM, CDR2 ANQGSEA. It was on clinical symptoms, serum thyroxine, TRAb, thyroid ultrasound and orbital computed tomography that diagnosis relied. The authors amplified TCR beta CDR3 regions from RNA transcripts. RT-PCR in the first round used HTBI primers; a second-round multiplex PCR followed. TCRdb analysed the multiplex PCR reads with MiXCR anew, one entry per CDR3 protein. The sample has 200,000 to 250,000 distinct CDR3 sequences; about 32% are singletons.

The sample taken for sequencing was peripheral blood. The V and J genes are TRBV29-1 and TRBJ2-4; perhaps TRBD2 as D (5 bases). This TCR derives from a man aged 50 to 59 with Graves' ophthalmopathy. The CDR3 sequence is CSVEVPGTPFSDKNIQYF. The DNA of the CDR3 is TGCAGCGTTGAAGTTCCGGGAACACCCTTTAGTGACAAAAACATTCAGTACTTC. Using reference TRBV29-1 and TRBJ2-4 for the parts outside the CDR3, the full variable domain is SAVISQKPSRDICQRGTSLTIQCQVDSQVTMMFWYRQQPGQSLTLIATANQGSEATYESGFVIDKFPISRPNLTFSTLTVSNMSPEDSSIYLCSVEVPGTPFSDKNIQYFGAGTRLSVL.